The clone carrying this TCR beta chain was counted many times. Its antigen is undetermined. Whenever a sample was processed, at least 6 million PBMCs were isolated. The sample is drawn from a study of blood T cells in healthy people across ages. Study-level results: A greater number of naive CD4+ cells and higher diversity distinguished long-lived donors from aged donors. Calculation of diversity from one million T cells yielded estimates considered to be underestimates.

Next came a second PCR, run for roughly 6 to 11 cycles, which used a sample-barcoded 5' primer along with a J-beta primer mix. A single record per CDR3 protein comes from TCRdb applying MiXCR to the 5' RACE reads. This sample has approximately 810,000 distinct CDR3 sequences; 36% occur once, and the top ten carry 13%. The V end was cut by 6 bases, the J end by 0 bases, with 12 bases between. Germline V gene sequence: CDR1 SQVTM, CDR2 ANQGSEA. This CDR3 is 14 amino acids long. The chain combines TRBV29-1 with TRBJ2-4, with D possibly TRBD1 on 6 matching bases. This receptor was obtained from a man aged 18-30 years in good health. The sample comprised blood. DNA for the CDR3: TGCAGCGTCCGCGGACAGATAGCCAAAAACATTCAGTACTTC. Amino acid sequence: CSVRGQIAKNIQYF.